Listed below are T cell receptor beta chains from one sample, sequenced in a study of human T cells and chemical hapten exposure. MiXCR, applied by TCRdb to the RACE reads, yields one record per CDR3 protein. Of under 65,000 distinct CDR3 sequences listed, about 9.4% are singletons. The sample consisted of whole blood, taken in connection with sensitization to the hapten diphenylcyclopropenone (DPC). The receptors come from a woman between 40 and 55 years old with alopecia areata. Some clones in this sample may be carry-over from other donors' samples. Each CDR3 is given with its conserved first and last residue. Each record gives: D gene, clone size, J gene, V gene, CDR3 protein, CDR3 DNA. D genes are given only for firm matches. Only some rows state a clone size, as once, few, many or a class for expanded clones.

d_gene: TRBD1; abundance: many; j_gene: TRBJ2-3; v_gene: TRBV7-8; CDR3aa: CASSPRTGAASTDTQYF; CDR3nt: TGTGCCAGCAGCCCCAGGACAGGGGCTGCTAGCACAGATACGCAGTATTTT
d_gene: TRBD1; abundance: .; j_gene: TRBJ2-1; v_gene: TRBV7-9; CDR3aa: CASKRTGRFEQFF; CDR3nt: TGTGCCAGCAAGAGGACAGGGCGGTTTGAGCAGTTCTTC
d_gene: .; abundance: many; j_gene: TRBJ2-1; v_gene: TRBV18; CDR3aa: CATTSGKPYNEQFF; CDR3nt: TGTGCCACCACTTCGGGTAAACCCTACAATGAGCAGTTCTTC
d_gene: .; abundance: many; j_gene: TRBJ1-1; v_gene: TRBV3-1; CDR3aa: CASSQDGVNTEAFF; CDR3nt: TGTGCCAGCAGCCAAGATGGGGTGAACACTGAAGCTTTCTTT
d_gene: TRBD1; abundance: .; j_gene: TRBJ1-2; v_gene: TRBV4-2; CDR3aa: CASSGSRDRGIYGYTF; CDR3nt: TGTGCCAGCAGCGGGTCCCGGGACAGGGGGATCTATGGCTACACCTTC
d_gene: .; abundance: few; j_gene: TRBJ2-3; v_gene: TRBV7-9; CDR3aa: CASRPLSTDTQYF; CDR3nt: TGTGCCAGCAGACCCCTCAGCACAGATACGCAGTATTTT
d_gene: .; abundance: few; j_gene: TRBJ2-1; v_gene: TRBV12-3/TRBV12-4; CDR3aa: CASRNGWADNEQFF; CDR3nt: TGTGCCAGCAGGAACGGGTGGGCGGACAATGAGCAGTTCTTC
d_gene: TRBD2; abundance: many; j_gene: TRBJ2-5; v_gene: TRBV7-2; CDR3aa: CASSPAAGQETQYF; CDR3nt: TGTGCCAGCAGCCCAGCAGCGGGGCAAGAGACCCAGTACTTC
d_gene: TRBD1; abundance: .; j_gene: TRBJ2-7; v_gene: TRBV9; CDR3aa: CASSRAGTAYEQYF; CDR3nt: TGTGCCAGCAGCCGGGCCGGGACAGCCTACGAGCAGTACTTC
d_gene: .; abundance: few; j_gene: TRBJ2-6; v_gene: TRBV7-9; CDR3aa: CASSLVAVSPGANVLTF; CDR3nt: TGTGCCAGCAGCTTAGTCGCAGTTTCCCCTGGGGCCAACGTCCTGACTTTC
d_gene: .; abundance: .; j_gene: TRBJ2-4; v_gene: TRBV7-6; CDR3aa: CASSSIAGTPQYF; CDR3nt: TGTGCCAGCAGCTCGATAGCAGGGACACCTCAGTACTTC
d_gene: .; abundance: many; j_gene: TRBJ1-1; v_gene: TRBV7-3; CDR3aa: CASSLPVNTEAFF; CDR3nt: TGTGCCAGCAGCTTACCGGTGAACACTGAAGCTTTCTTT
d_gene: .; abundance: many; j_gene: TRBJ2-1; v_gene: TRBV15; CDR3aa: CATSRDYRLGNEQFF; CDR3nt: TGTGCCACCAGCAGAGACTACAGGTTGGGGAATGAGCAGTTCTTC
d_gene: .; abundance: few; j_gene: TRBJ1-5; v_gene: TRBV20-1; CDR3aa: CSASPGGGKQPQHF; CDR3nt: TGCAGTGCTAGTCCCGGAGGGGGGAAGCAGCCCCAGCATTTT
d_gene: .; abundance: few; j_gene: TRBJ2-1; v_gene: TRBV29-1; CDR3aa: CSVIVYNEQFF; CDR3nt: TGCAGCGTCATCGTATACAATGAGCAGTTCTTC
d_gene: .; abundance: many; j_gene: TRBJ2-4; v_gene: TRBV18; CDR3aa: CASSPKQGSKNIQYF; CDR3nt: TGTGCCAGCTCACCGAAACAGGGTAGCAAAAACATTCAGTACTTC
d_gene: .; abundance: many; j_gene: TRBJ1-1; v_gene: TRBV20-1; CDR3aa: CSPSVPGVNTEAFF; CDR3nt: TGCAGCCCCAGTGTACCAGGAGTGAACACTGAAGCTTTCTTT
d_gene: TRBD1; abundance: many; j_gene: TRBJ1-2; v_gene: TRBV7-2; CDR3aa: CASSLTGVFSYGYTF; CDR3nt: TGTGCCAGCAGCTTAACAGGGGTGTTCAGCTATGGCTACACCTTC
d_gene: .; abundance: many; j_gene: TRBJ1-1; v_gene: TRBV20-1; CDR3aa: CSARLPMNTEAFF; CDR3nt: TGCAGTGCTAGACTTCCCATGAACACTGAAGCTTTCTTT
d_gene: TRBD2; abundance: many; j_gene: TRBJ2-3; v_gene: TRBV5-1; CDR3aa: CASSPLTSGGSPDTQYF; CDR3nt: TGCGCCAGCAGCCCACTCACTAGCGGGGGCTCCCCAGATACGCAGTATTTT
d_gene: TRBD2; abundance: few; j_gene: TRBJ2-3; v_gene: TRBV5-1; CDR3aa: CASTQAGDRTDTQYF; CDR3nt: TGCGCCAGCACCCAAGCGGGGGACCGCACAGATACGCAGTATTTT
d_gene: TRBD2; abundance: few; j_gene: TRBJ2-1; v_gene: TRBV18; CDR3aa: CASSPDLAGGQNEQFF; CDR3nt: TGTGCCAGCTCACCAGATCTAGCGGGGGGGCAGAATGAGCAGTTCTTC
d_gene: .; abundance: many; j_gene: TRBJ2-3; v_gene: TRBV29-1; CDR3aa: CSVEATDTQYF; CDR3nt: TGCAGCGTTGAAGCCACAGATACGCAGTATTTT